Only a few counts were recorded for the clone carrying this T cell receptor beta chain. This CDR3 contains 15 residues. The germline CDR1 and CDR2 sequences are ENHRY and SYGVKD. Trimming took 5 bases from V and 5 from J, leaving 16 bases between them. TCRdb reanalysed the 5' RACE reads using MiXCR and keeps one entry per CDR3 protein. The data hold approximately 190,000 distinct CDR3 sequences, with about 16% observed a single time. The record originates from a study of T-cell memory formation after mild COVID-19. Sequenced sample: PBMCs or a T cell subset sorted from them (not recorded which). The chain carries TRBV10-3 and TRBJ2-1; D may match TRBD1 or TRBD2 (5 bases each). This receptor was obtained from an adult woman who had mild COVID-19 (a few samples of this study predate the infection). Cell type and time point are not known. The CDR3 reads CAISTTGGGDNEQFF. In DNA, the CDR3 is TGTGCCATCAGTACTACCGGTGGGGGAGACAATGAGCAGTTCTTC.